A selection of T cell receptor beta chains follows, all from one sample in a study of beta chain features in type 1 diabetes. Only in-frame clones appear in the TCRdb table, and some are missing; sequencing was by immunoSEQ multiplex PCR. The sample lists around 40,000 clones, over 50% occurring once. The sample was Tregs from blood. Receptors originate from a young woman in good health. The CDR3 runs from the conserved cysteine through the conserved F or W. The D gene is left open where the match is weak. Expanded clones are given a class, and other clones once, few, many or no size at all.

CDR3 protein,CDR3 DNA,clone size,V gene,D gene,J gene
CASSLGDRKLFF,TGTGCCAGCAGCTTAGGGGACAGAAAACTGTTTTTT,.,TRBV11-2,TRBD1,TRBJ1-4
CASSSPGLAGGYTYEQYF,TGTGCCAGCAGTAGCCCGGGACTAGCGGGAGGCTATACCTACGAGCAGTACTTC,many,TRBV28,TRBD2,TRBJ2-7
CASSLVQGSGTEAFF,TGTGCCAGCAGTTTGGTTCAGGGGTCGGGCACTGAAGCTTTCTTT,.,TRBV27,.,TRBJ1-1
CSGGTGVRGNTEAFF,TGCAGCGGCGGGACAGGGGTCCGCGGGAACACTGAAGCTTTCTTT,few,TRBV29-1,TRBD1,TRBJ1-1
CASSSSRGTHQPQHF,TGTGCCAGCAGCTCATCCAGGGGCACGCATCAGCCCCAGCATTTT,few,TRBV7-8,.,TRBJ1-5
CASSVSGRDQPQHF,TGTGCCAGCAGCGTATCAGGGCGAGATCAGCCCCAGCATTTT,.,TRBV9,.,TRBJ1-5
CASSQRSGSTEAFF,TGCGCCAGCAGCCAACGGTCGGGTAGCACTGAAGCTTTCTTT,.,TRBV4-3,.,TRBJ1-1
CASSLMAGTAQETQYF,TGTGCCAGCAGCTTAATGGCGGGGACAGCCCAAGAGACCCAGTACTTC,few,TRBV5-5,.,TRBJ2-5
CASSPTTATSNRVNEQFF,TGTGCCAGCAGCCCAACTACTGCGACTAGCAATCGTGTCAATGAGCAGTTCTTC,few,TRBV28,TRBD2,TRBJ2-1
CASSFSRQGGNEKLFF,TGTGCCAGCAGCTTCTCCCGACAGGGGGGAAATGAAAAACTGTTTTTT,.,TRBV5-4,TRBD1,TRBJ1-4
CASSRTSDEQFF,TGTGCCAGCAGTCGGACTAGTGATGAGCAGTTCTTC,.,TRBV2,TRBD2,TRBJ2-1
CASSQGTSGPYEQYF,TGCGCCAGCAGCCAAGGCACTAGCGGTCCCTACGAGCAGTACTTC,few,TRBV4-1,TRBD2,TRBJ2-7